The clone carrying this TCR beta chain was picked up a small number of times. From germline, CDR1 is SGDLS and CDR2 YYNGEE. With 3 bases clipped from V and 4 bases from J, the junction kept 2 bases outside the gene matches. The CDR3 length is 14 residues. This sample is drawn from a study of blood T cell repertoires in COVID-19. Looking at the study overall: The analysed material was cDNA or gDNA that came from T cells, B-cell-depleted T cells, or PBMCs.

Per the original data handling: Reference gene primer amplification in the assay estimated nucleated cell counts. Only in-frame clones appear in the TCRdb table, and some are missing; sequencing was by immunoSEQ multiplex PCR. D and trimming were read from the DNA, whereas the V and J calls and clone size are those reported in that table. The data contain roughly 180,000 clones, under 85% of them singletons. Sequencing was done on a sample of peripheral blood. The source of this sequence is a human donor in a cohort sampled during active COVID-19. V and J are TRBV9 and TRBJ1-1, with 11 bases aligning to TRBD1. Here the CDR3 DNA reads TGTGCCAGCAGCGCGGGACAGGGGGTCACTGAAGCTTTCTTT. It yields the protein CASSAGQGVTEAFF.